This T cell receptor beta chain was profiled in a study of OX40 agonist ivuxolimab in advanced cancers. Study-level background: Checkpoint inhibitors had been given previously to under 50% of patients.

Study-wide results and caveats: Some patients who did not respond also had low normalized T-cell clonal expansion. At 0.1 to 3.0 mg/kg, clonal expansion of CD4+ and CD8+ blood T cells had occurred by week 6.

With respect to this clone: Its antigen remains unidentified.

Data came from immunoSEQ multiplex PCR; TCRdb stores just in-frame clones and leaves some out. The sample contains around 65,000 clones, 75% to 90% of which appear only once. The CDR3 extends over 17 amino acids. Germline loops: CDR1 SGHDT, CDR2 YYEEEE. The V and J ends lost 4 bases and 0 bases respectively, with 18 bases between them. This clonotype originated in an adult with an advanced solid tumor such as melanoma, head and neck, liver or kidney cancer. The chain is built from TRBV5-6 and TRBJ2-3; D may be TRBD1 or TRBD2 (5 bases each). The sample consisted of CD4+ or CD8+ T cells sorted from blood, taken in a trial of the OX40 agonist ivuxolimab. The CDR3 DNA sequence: TGTGCCAGCAGCGGAAGCGCCGGGGCGTATAGCACAGATACGCAGTATTTT. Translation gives CASSGSAGAYSTDTQYF.